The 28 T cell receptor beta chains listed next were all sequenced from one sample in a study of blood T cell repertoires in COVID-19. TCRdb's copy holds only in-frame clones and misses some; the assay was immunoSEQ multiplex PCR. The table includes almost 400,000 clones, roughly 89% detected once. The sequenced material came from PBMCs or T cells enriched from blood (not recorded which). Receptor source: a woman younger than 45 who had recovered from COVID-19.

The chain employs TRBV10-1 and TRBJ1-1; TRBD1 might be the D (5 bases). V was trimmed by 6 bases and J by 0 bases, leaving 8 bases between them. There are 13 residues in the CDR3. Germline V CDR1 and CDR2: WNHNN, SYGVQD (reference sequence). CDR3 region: CASRRTLNTEAFF. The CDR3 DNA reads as TGCGCCAGCAGGCGGACACTGAACACTGAAGCTTTCTTT.

CDR3 loop: CASSLGQGLWNEQFF. As DNA, the CDR3 is TGTGCCAGCAGCCTGGGACAGGGTTTGTGGAATGAGCAGTTCTTC. The J gene is TRBJ2-1, the V gene TRBV5-5; 9 bases are shared with TRBD1. This CDR3 has 15 residues. From germline, CDR1 is SGHKS and CDR2 YYEKEE (reference sequence). V shed 4 bases and J 7 bases; nucleotides not matched to a gene: 9.

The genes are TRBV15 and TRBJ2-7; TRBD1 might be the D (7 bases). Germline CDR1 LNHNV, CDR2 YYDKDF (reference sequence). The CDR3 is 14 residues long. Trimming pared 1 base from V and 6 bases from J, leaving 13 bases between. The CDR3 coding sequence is TGTGCCACCAGCAGAGGACAGGGACTGCGCGAGCAGTACTTC. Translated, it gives CATSRGQGLREQYF.

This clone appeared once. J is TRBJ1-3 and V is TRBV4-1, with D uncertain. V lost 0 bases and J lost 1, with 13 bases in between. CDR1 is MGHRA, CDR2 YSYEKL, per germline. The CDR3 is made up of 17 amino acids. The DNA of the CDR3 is TGCGCCAGCAGCCAAGATCCTCCCGCCAGGTCTGGAAACACCATATATTTT. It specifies CASSQDPPARSGNTIYF.

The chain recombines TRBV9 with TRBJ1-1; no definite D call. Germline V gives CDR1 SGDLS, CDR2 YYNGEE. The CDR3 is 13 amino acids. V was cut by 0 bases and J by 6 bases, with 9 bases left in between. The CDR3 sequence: CASSVVVGSEAFF. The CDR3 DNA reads TGTGCCAGCAGCGTAGTCGTCGGTTCTGAAGCTTTCTTT.

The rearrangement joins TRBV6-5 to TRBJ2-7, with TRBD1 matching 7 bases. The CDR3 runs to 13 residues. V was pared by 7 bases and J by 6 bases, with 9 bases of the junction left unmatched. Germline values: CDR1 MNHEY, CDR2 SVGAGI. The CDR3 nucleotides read TGTGCCAGCAAGGGGGCGTATGCCGGCGAGCAGTACTTC. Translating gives CASKGAYAGEQYF.

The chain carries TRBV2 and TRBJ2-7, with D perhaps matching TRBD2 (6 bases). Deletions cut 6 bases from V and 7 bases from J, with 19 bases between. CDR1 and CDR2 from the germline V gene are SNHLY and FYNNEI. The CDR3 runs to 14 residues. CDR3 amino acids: CASSPDYSGREQYF. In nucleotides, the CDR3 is TGTGCCAGCAGCCCGGACTATTCCGGACGGGAGCAGTACTTC.

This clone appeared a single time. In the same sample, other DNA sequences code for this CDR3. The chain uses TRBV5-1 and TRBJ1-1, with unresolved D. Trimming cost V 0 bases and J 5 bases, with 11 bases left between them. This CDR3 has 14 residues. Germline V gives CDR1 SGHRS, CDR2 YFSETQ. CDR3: CASSLDGSGTEAFF. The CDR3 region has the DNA TGCGCCAGCAGCTTGGATGGCAGCGGGACTGAAGCTTTCTTT.

In nucleotides, the CDR3 is TGTGCCAGCAGTTTCGAACTAGCGGGGACCACAGATACGCAGTATTTT. Its translation is CASSFELAGTTDTQYF. This chain uses TRBV28 with TRBJ2-3; 10 bases are a match to TRBD2. V gave up 3 bases and J gave up 2 bases; unmatched junction bases: 5. The CDR3 contains 16 residues. The germline CDR1 and CDR2 sequences are MDHEN and SYDVKM.

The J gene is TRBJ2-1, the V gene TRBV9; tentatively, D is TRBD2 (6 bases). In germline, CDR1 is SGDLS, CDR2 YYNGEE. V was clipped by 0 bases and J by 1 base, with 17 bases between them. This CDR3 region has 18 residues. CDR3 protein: CASSVAVTSWGSYNEQFF. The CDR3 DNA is TGTGCCAGCAGCGTAGCTGTCACTAGCTGGGGGTCCTACAATGAGCAGTTCTTC. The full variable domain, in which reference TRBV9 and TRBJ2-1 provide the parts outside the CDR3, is DSGVTQTPKHLITATGQRVTLRCSPRSGDLSVYWYQQSLDQGLQFLIQYYNGEERAKGNILERFSAQQFPDLHSELNLSSLELGDSALYFCASSVAVTSWGSYNEQFFGPGTRLTVL.

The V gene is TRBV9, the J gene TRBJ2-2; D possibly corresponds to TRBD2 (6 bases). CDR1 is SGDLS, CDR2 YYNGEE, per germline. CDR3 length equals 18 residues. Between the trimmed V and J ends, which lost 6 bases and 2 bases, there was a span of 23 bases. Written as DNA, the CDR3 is TGTGCCAGCACCCTCGGCGGGGCCTCTAATTTTAACACCGGGGAGCTGTTTTTT. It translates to CASTLGGASNFNTGELFF. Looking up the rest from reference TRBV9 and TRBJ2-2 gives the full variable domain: DSGVTQTPKHLITATGQRVTLRCSPRSGDLSVYWYQQSLDQGLQFLIQYYNGEERAKGNILERFSAQQFPDLHSELNLSSLELGDSALYFCASTLGGASNFNTGELFFGEGSRLTVL.

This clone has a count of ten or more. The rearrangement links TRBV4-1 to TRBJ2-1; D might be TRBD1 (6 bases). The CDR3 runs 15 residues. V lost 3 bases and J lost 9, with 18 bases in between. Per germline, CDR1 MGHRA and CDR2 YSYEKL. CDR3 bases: TGCGCCAGCAGCCATAGCCAGGGGCTTACAGGTGAGCAGTTCTTC. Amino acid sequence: CASSHSQGLTGEQFF.

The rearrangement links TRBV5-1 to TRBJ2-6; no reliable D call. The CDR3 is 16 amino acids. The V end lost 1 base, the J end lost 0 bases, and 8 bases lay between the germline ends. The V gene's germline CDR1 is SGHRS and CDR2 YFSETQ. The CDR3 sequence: CASSLLGGSGANVLTF. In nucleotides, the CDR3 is TGCGCCAGCAGCTTGCTTGGCGGCTCTGGGGCCAACGTCCTGACTTTC.

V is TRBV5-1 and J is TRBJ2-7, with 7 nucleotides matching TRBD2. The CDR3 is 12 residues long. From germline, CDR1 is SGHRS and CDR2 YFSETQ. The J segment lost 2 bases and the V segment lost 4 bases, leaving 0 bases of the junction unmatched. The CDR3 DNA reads TGCGCCAGCAGCGGGACTACCTACGAGCAGTACTTC. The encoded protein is CASSGTTYEQYF.

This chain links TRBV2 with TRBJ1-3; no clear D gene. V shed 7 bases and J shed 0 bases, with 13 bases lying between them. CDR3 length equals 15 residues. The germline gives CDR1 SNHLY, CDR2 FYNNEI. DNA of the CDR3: TGTGCCAGCATTATAGCTCCGGGCTCTGGAAACACCATATATTTT. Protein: CASIIAPGSGNTIYF.

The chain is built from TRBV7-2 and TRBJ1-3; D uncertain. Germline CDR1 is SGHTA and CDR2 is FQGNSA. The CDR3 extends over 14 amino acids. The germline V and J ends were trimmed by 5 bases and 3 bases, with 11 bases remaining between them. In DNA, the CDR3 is TGTGCCAGCAGCCCCCCGGGGTTTGGAAACACCATATATTTT. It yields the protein CASSPPGFGNTIYF.

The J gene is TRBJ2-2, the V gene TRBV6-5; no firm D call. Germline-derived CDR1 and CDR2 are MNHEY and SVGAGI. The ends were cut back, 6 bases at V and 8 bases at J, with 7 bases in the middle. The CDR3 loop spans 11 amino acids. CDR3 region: CASRQVGELFF. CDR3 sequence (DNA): TGTGCCAGCAGGCAGGTGGGGGAGCTGTTTTTT.

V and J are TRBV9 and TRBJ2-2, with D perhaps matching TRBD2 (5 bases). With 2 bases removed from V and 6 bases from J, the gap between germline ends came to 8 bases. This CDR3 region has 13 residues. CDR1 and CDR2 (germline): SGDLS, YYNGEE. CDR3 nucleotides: TGTGCCAGCAGCGTGGACTGGGCCGGGGAGCTGTTTTTT. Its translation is CASSVDWAGELFF.

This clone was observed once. For the CDR3, the DNA is TGTGCCAGCAGCGTAGGAGGGCAGACCCAGTACTTC. Translating gives CASSVGGQTQYF. The gene calls are TRBV9 and TRBJ2-5; TRBD2 is a possible D gene (5 bases). Trimming shortened V by 0 bases and J by 6 bases, and 6 bases separated the two germline ends. Per germline, CDR1 SGDLS and CDR2 YYNGEE. The CDR3 is made up of 12 amino acids. Full variable domain (remainder filled in from reference TRBV9 and TRBJ2-5): DSGVTQTPKHLITATGQRVTLRCSPRSGDLSVYWYQQSLDQGLQFLIQYYNGEERAKGNILERFSAQQFPDLHSELNLSSLELGDSALYFCASSVGGQTQYFGPGTRLLVL.

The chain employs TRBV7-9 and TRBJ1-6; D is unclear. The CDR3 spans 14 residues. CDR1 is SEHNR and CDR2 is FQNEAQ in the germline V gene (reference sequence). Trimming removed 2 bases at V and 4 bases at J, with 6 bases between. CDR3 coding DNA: TGTGCCAGCAGCTTAATCAGTTATAATTCACCCCTCCACTTT. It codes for CASSLISYNSPLHF.

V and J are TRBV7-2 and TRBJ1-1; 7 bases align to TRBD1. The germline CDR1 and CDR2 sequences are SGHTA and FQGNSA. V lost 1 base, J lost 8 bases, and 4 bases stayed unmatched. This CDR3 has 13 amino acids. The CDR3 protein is CASSLEQGWEAFF. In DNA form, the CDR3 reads TGTGCCAGCAGCTTAGAACAGGGGTGGGAAGCTTTCTTT.

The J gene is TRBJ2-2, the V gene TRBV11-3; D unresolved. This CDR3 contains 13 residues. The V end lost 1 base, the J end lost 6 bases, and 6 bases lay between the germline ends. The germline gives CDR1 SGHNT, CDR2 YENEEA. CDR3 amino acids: CASSLGSPGELFF. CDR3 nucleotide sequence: TGTGCCAGCAGCTTAGGGAGCCCCGGGGAGCTGTTTTTT.

The CDR3 nucleotides read TGTGCCAGCAGCCCCGGACAGGATACGCAGTATTTT. Amino acid sequence: CASSPGQDTQYF. The chain carries TRBV7-8 and TRBJ2-3; D is perhaps TRBD1 (6 bases). Trimming took 5 bases from V and 6 from J, leaving 9 bases between them. CDR3 length: 12 residues. Germline CDR1 SGHVS, CDR2 FQNEAQ.

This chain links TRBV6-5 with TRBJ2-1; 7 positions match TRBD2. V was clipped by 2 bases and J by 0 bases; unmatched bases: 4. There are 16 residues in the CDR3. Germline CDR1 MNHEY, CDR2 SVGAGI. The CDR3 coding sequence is TGTGCCAGCAGTTACGCGGGAGACAGCTCCTACAATGAGCAGTTCTTC. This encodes CASSYAGDSSYNEQFF.

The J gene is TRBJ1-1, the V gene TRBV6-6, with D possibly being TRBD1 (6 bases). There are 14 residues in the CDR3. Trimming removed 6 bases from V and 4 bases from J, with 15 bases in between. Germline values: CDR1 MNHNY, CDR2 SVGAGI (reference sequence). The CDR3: CASRSEEGGTEAFF. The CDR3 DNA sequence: TGTGCCAGCAGATCCGAGGAAGGGGGCACTGAAGCTTTCTTT.

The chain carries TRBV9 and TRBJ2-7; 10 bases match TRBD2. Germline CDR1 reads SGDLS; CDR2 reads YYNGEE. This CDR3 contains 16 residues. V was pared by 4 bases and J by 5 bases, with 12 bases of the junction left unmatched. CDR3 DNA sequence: TGTGCCAGCAGCACCTGGGGTAGCGGGGGGTTGAACGAGCAGTACTTC. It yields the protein CASSTWGSGGLNEQYF.

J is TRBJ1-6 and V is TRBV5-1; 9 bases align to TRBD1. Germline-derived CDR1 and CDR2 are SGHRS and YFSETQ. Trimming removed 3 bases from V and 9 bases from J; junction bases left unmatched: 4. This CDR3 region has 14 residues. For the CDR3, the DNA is TGCGCCAGCAGCTCGCCGGACAGGGGTTCACCCCTCCACTTT. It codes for CASSSPDRGSPLHF.

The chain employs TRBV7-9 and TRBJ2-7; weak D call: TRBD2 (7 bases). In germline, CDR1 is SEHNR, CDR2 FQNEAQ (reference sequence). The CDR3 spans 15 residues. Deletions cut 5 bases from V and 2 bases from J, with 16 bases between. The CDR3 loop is CASSRLGGRTYEQYF. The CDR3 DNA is TGTGCCAGCAGCCGTCTGGGGGGGCGGACCTACGAGCAGTACTTC.